Shown below are 21 T cell receptor beta chains from a single sample sequenced in a study of Graves' ophthalmopathy and Graves' hyperthyroidism. For repertoire sequencing, the TCR beta CDR3 regions were amplified from RNA transcripts. An opening RT-PCR round employed HTBI primers and preceded a second-round multiplex PCR. TCRdb redid the calling of the multiplex PCR reads with MiXCR, one entry per CDR3 protein. The data contain hundreds of thousands of distinct CDR3 sequences, 22% of them singletons. Sequencing input: peripheral blood. Receptors originate from a woman aged 18-29 years with stable Graves' hyperthyroidism. Some clones in this sample may be carry-over from other donors' samples.

At least ten counts were recorded for this clonotype. The chain links TRBV9 to TRBJ1-5; D unclear. Germline V gives CDR1 SGDLS, CDR2 YYNGEE. The CDR3 totals 14 residues. V dropped 3 bases and J dropped 0 bases, with 7 bases sitting between them. The CDR3 DNA sequence: TGTGCCAGCAGCGAGATGGATAGCAATCAGCCCCAGCATTTT. It translates to CASSEMDSNQPQHF.

This clonotype was observed once. The chain recombines TRBV6-2 or TRBV6-3 with TRBJ1-1, with D unresolved. Germline values: CDR1 MNHEY, CDR2 SVGEGT. There are 14 residues in the CDR3. The V gene lost 7 bases and the J gene lost 1 base, with 13 bases spanning the gap. CDR3 nucleotides: TGTGCCAGCAAGCCGCTACCAGAGAACACTGAAGCTTTCTTT. Translated, it gives CASKPLPENTEAFF.

The V gene is TRBV6-5, the J gene TRBJ2-7, with D maybe TRBD2 (6 bases). This CDR3 has 14 amino acids. Germline values: CDR1 MNHEY, CDR2 SVGAGI. Trimming stripped 2 bases from V and 7 bases from J, with 15 bases between. As DNA, the CDR3 is TGTGCCAGCAGTTACGGGACTGAGTCTCGGGAGCAGTACTTC. It translates to CASSYGTESREQYF.

This clonotype was detected only a few times. V usage is TRBV18 and J usage is TRBJ1-2; the match to TRBD1 covers 7 bases. Per the germline V gene, CDR1 is KGHSH and CDR2 is LQKENI. The CDR3 is 15 residues long. V lost 1 base to trimming and J lost 7 bases; unmatched junction nucleotides: 9. The CDR3 protein is CASSPLATGEAGYTF. The CDR3 nucleotides are TGTGCCAGCTCACCACTAGCTACAGGGGAGGCTGGCTACACCTTC.

This clonotype was observed a few times. This clone may be a read error of a much larger clone one base away. The chain joins TRBV20-1 to TRBJ2-7, with D possibly TRBD2 on 7 matching bases. V lost 2 bases and J 5 bases, leaving 16 bases between the germline ends. Germline values: CDR1 DFQATT, CDR2 SNEGSKA (reference sequence). This CDR3 contains 14 residues. CDR3 residues: CSARRLAGADEQYV. The CDR3 region has the DNA TGCAGTGCTAGACGTCTTGCGGGGGCGGACGAGCAGTACGTC.

This clonotype occurred many times. The rearrangement joins TRBV20-1 to TRBJ2-4; 9 bases map to TRBD2. CDR3 length: 16 residues. Germline-derived CDR1 and CDR2 are DFQATT and SNEGSKA (reference sequence). Losses at the gene ends were 6 bases for V and 5 bases for J; bases not matched to a gene: 14. The CDR3 region is CSAFRLAEGGENIQYF. The CDR3 DNA is TGCAGTGCCTTCCGACTAGCGGAGGGTGGGGAAAACATTCAGTACTTC.

This clonotype was detected many times. This chain links TRBV12-3 or TRBV12-4 with TRBJ1-6; 7 positions match TRBD1. V lost 4 bases and J lost 7; bases outside the gene matches: 4. The CDR3 runs to 14 residues. Written as DNA, the CDR3 is TGTGCCAGCAGTTACAGGGGAAGGAATTCACCCCTCCACTTT. This translates into CASSYRGRNSPLHF.

Remarks on this clonotype: One base away lies a much larger clone, so this may be a sequencing read error. The rearrangement links TRBV14 to TRBJ1-3, with unresolved D. Deletions cut 2 bases from V and 1 base from J, with 12 bases between. The length of the CDR3 is 16 residues. Germline CDR1 is SGHDN and CDR2 is FVKESK. The CDR3 sequence: CASSQLGVGSGNTIYF. The DNA of the CDR3 is TGTGCCAGCAGCCAACTTGGGGTTGGTTCTGGAAACACCATATATTTT.

The genes are TRBV6-2 or TRBV6-3 and TRBJ2-5; 11 bases align to TRBD2. The V and J ends lost 4 bases and 5 bases, in that order; junction bases with no gene match: 6. This CDR3 is 15 amino acids long. Germline V lookup: CDR1 MNHEY, CDR2 SVGEGT. The DNA for the CDR3 is TGTGCCAGCAGTTGGCTAGCGGGAGGTCGGGAGACCCAGTACTTC. It encodes CASSWLAGGRETQYF.

Many counts were recorded for this clonotype. V and J are TRBV15 and TRBJ2-2; unclear D gene. The V end was cut by 0 bases, the J end by 1 base, with 9 bases between. CDR3 length: 16 amino acids. Germline V gene data show CDR1 as LNHNV and CDR2 as YYDKDF (reference sequence). The CDR3: CATSREGSLNTGELFF. In nucleotides, the CDR3 is TGTGCCACCAGCAGAGAAGGGTCCCTGAACACCGGGGAGCTGTTTTTT.

This clonotype was observed at least ten times. The rearrangement links TRBV27 to TRBJ1-1, with 8 nucleotides matching TRBD1. The CDR3 contains 16 residues. The germline V gene encodes CDR1 MNHEY and CDR2 SMNVEV (reference sequence). V shed 4 bases, J shed 3 bases, and the junction held 10 bases outside the gene matches. CDR3: CASSWVGQGEDTEAFF. The CDR3 DNA follows: TGTGCCAGCAGTTGGGTCGGACAGGGAGAGGACACTGAAGCTTTCTTT.

In this sample, this clonotype turned up a few times. The chain recombines TRBV25-1 with TRBJ1-1, with D hard to call. Per the germline V gene, CDR1 is MGHDK and CDR2 is SYGVNS. CDR3 length equals 13 residues. Trimming removed 1 base at V and 5 bases at J, with 8 bases between. The CDR3 DNA is TGTGCCAGCAGTGAATTGACCCTAACTGAAGCTTTCTTT. Translated: CASSELTLTEAFF.

The chain carries TRBV19 and TRBJ1-3; 7 bases match TRBD1. The CDR3 runs to 16 residues. The J segment lost 2 bases and the V segment lost 6 bases, leaving 10 bases of the junction unmatched. Germline CDR1 reads LNHDA; CDR2 reads SQIVND (reference sequence). The CDR3: CASRTPGQIAGNTIYF. CDR3 nucleotide sequence: TGTGCCAGTAGAACCCCGGGACAGATCGCTGGAAACACCATATATTTT. Together with reference TRBV19 and TRBJ1-3, the CDR3 gives the full variable domain: DGGITQSPKYLFRKEGQNVTLSCEQNLNHDAMYWYRQDPGQGLRLIYYSQIVNDFQKGDIAEGYSVSREKKESFPLTVTSAQKNPTAFYLCASRTPGQIAGNTIYFGEGSWLTVV.

This clonotype has ten or more counts. CDR3 residues: CASSRDTFQETQYF. The CDR3 bases are TGTGCCAGCAGCCGCGACACCTTCCAAGAGACCCAGTACTTC. The rearrangement uses TRBV6-1 and TRBJ2-5; unclear D gene. This CDR3 contains 14 residues. V dropped 6 bases and J dropped 1 base, with 12 bases sitting between them. Germline V CDR1 and CDR2: MNHNS, SASEGT.

This sequence joins TRBV6-1 and TRBJ1-5, with D possibly being TRBD1 (5 bases). The germline CDR1 and CDR2 sequences are MNHNS and SASEGT. The CDR3 length is 15 residues. V was shortened by 7 bases and J by 0 bases, with 13 bases between the two germline ends. The chain's CDR3 is CASNLRGFSNQPQHF. The CDR3 bases are TGTGCCAGCAATCTTAGGGGATTTAGCAATCAGCCCCAGCATTTT.

A remark on this clonotype: A much larger clone lies a single base off, so this may be a read error. V usage is TRBV12-3 or TRBV12-4 and J usage is TRBJ1-1; no firm D call. The CDR3 has 15 residues. CDR3 sequence: CASSPSYGLNAEACF. The CDR3 DNA reads as TGTGCCAGCAGTCCTTCATACGGGTTGAACGCTGAAGCTTGCTTT.

The rearrangement joins TRBV9 to TRBJ2-5; 12 bases align to TRBD1. This CDR3 region has 16 residues. Germline V CDR1 and CDR2: SGDLS, YYNGEE. V lost 0 bases, J lost 5 bases, and 5 bases stayed unmatched. CDR3 DNA sequence: TGTGCCAGCAGCGTAGCGGGACAGGGGGCAGCGGAGACCCAGTACTTC. It yields the protein CASSVAGQGAAETQYF.

Remarks on this clonotype: Since a much larger clone is just one base distant, this may be a read error. The CDR3 DNA is TGTGCCAGCAGTTTCGGGACGGCTGAAGCTTGCTTT. Protein product: CASSFGTAEACF. This chain joins TRBV12-3 or TRBV12-4 and TRBJ1-1; a weak D match, TRBD1 (5 bases). The length of the CDR3 is 12 residues.

About this clonotype: At one boundary the junction diverges from the germline segment, which might be a read error. The chain has TRBV7-9 and TRBJ2-5; no clear D. This CDR3 comprises 11 residues. The germline V gene encodes CDR1 SEHNR and CDR2 FQNEAQ (reference sequence). Here the CDR3 reads CASSSAETQDF. CDR3 bases: TGTGCCAGCAGCTCGGCGGAGACCCAGGACTTC.

This clonotype has at least ten counts. This chain uses TRBV9 with TRBJ2-5; D is unclear. The CDR3 is 12 residues long. V was clipped by 0 bases and J by 5 bases, with 5 bases between them. CDR1 SGDLS and CDR2 YYNGEE come from the germline V gene. This CDR3 reads CASSVDAETQYF. In nucleotides, the CDR3 is TGTGCCAGCAGCGTAGACGCGGAGACCCAGTACTTC.

This clonotype was detected many times. This chain connects TRBV28 to TRBJ1-6, with 8 positions matching TRBD1. The CDR3 contains 16 residues. CDR1 and CDR2 (germline): MDHEN, SYDVKM. V lost 3 bases and J lost 6; bases outside the gene matches: 7. The CDR3 DNA reads as TGTGCCAGCAGTTTTTCAGGGGGCGGGTTTAATTCACCCCTCCACTTT. The encoded protein is CASSFSGGGFNSPLHF. Filled out from reference TRBV28 and TRBJ1-6, the complete variable domain reads DVKVTQSSRYLVKRTGEKVFLECVQDMDHENMFWYRQDPGLGLRLIYFSYDVKMKEKGDIPEGYSVSREKKERFSLILESASTNQTSMYLCASSFSGGGFNSPLHFGNGTRLTVT.